These 13 T cell receptor beta chains were all obtained from the same sample, sequenced in a study of T cell responses to AZD1222 COVID-19 vaccine. The repertoire was sequenced with immunoSEQ multiplex PCR; TCRdb's copy has only in-frame clones and lacks some. The table has 85,000 to 100,000 clones, around 86% seen once. This specimen consisted of peripheral blood, obtained on day 0 of AZD1222 vaccination. The receptors were sampled from an adult in good health.

The chain links TRBV6-2 or TRBV6-3 to TRBJ2-1; a possible D gene is TRBD1 (5 bases). The germline V gene has CDR1 MNHEY and CDR2 SVGEGT. The CDR3 runs 15 residues. V shed 0 bases and J shed 6 bases, with 12 bases lying between them. CDR3 residues: CASSYSGAARNEQFF. The CDR3 DNA follows: TGTGCCAGCAGTTACTCAGGGGCGGCCCGCAATGAGCAGTTCTTC.

This clone is a singleton in its sample. The chain recombines TRBV6-6 with TRBJ1-6, with a weak D call TRBD1 (6 bases). Per germline, CDR1 MNHNY and CDR2 SVGAGI (reference sequence). This CDR3 spans 20 amino acids. The V and J ends lost 6 bases and 2 bases respectively, with 26 bases between them. As DNA, the CDR3 is TGTGCCAGCAGCCTCCTCCCTGGACGGGACAAATACACCTATAATTCACCCCTCCACTTT. Protein product: CASSLLPGRDKYTYNSPLHF.

This clone was seen only a few times. This chain joins TRBV6-5 and TRBJ2-7; possible D gene TRBD2, 7 bases. The CDR3 totals 15 residues. Germline loops: CDR1 MNHEY, CDR2 SVGAGI. The V gene lost 0 bases and the J gene lost 3 bases, with 12 bases spanning the gap. CDR3 sequence (DNA): TGTGCCAGCAGTTACTCCCAGGGAGGGGGCTACGAGCAGTACTTC. Protein: CASSYSQGGGYEQYF.

The rearrangement joins TRBV3-1 (or the pseudogene TRBV3-2) to TRBJ1-1; D gene uncertain. Germline CDR1 and CDR2: LGHDT and YNNKEL (reference sequence). Trimming removed 8 bases from V and 7 bases from J, with 17 bases in between. The CDR3 extends over 13 amino acids. The CDR3 bases are TGTGCCAGCCTACGTGGGCAAAAGGATGAAGCTTTCTTT. This translates into CASLRGQKDEAFF.

CDR3 loop: CATSVLTGKLFF. CDR3 sequence (DNA): TGTGCCACCAGCGTCCTGACAGGGAAACTGTTTTTT. This chain joins TRBV15 and TRBJ1-4, with 7 nucleotides matching TRBD1. After removal of 5 bases from V and 11 bases from J, the junction contained 5 bases not matched to a gene. Germline assignment: CDR1 LNHNV and CDR2 YYDKDF (reference sequence). This CDR3 region has 12 residues.

This clone has more than one count but fewer than ten. V is TRBV30 and J is TRBJ1-1, with unresolved D. CDR1 GTSNPN and CDR2 SVGIG come from the germline V gene (reference sequence). There are 16 residues in the CDR3. V was shortened by 2 bases and J by 1 base, with 17 bases between the two germline ends. CDR3 coding DNA: TGTGCCTGGAGTAAATCAGGTTTTAGACAGAACACTGAAGCTTTCTTT. This translates into CAWSKSGFRQNTEAFF.

The chain employs TRBV19 and TRBJ1-5, with TRBD1 matching over 8 bases. Trimming took 3 bases from V and 6 from J; bases not matched to a gene: 7. CDR3 length: 15 residues. CDR1 is LNHDA and CDR2 is SQIVND in the germline V gene (reference sequence). Written as DNA, the CDR3 is TGTGCCAGTAGTATCGGACAGGGCCGTCGTCAGCCCCAGCATTTT. Its protein is CASSIGQGRRQPQHF.

V and J are TRBV6-1 and TRBJ2-5; the D gene is possibly TRBD2 (7 bases). CDR1 MNHNS and CDR2 SASEGT come from the germline V gene. V was pared by 3 bases and J by 7 bases, with 12 bases between. CDR3 length: 13 amino acids. The DNA of the CDR3 is TGTGCCAGCAGTGATCGGGGGGCCGGGACCCAGTACTTC. Protein product: CASSDRGAGTQYF.

This chain links TRBV7-6 with TRBJ2-3; 7 bases line up with TRBD2. CDR3 length: 15 amino acids. CDR1 and CDR2 (germline): SGHVS, FNYEAQ. V lost 4 bases, J lost 2 bases, and 6 bases stayed unmatched. CDR3 DNA sequence: TGTGCCAGCAGCTCGGGACTAAGGGACACAGATACGCAGTATTTT. This gives the protein CASSSGLRDTDTQYF.

A few counts support this clone. V usage is TRBV19 and J usage is TRBJ2-3, with D possibly TRBD2 on 6 matching bases. The V gene's germline CDR1 is LNHDA and CDR2 SQIVND (reference sequence). The V and J ends lost 7 bases and 2 bases respectively, with 16 bases between them. This CDR3 region has 15 residues. CDR3 region: CASIARDSLTDTQYF. The CDR3 DNA reads as TGTGCCAGTATCGCCCGGGACTCCCTCACAGATACGCAGTATTTT.

The genes are TRBV12-3 or TRBV12-4 and TRBJ2-2, with D perhaps given as TRBD1 or TRBD2 (5 bases each). V lost 3 bases and J lost 8, with 7 bases in between. The CDR3 totals 12 residues. The CDR3 reads CASSLGVGELFF. For the CDR3, the DNA is TGTGCCAGCAGTTTGGGGGTTGGGGAGCTGTTTTTT.

As for this clone: This sample also contains other DNA sequences that code for the same CDR3. This chain joins TRBV6-5 and TRBJ1-1; D remains unclear. Trimming took off 6 bases at V and 1 base at J, with 6 bases between the two ends. This CDR3 contains 12 residues. The germline V gene encodes CDR1 MNHEY and CDR2 SVGAGI. CDR3 region: CASRGTNTEAFF. The CDR3 coding sequence is TGTGCCAGCAGGGGAACGAACACTGAAGCTTTCTTT.

The chain joins TRBV7-2 to TRBJ2-5; no definite D call. CDR1 is SGHTA and CDR2 is FQGNSA in the germline V gene. The CDR3 has 13 residues. V was shortened by 3 bases and J by 1 base, with 6 bases between the two germline ends. The CDR3 loop reads CASSFGPQETQYF. DNA for the CDR3: TGTGCCAGCAGCTTTGGGCCCCAAGAGACCCAGTACTTC. Using reference TRBV7-2 and TRBJ2-5 for the parts outside the CDR3, the full variable domain is GAGVSQSPSNKVTEKGKDVELRCDPISGHTALYWYRQSLGQGLEFLIYFQGNSAPDKSGLPSDRFSAERTGGSVSTLTIQRTQQEDSAVYLCASSFGPQETQYFGPGTRLLVL.